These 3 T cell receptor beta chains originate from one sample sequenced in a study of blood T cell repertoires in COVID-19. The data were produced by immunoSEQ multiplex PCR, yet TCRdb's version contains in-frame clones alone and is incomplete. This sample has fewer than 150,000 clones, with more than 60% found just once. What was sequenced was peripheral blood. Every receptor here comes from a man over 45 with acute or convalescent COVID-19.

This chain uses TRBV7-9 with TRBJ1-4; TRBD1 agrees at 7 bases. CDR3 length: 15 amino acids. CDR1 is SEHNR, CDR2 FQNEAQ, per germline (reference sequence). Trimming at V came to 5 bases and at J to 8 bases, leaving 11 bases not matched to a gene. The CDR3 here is CASSPQQGQWEKLFF. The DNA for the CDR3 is TGTGCCAGCAGCCCCCAACAGGGGCAGTGGGAAAAACTGTTTTTT.

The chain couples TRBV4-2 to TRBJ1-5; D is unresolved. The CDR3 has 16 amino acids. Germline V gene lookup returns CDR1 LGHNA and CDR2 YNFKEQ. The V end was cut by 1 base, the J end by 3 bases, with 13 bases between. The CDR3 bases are TGTGCCAGCAGCCAAGTTGCGGGGAATCCCAATCAGCCCCAGCATTTT. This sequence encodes CASSQVAGNPNQPQHF.

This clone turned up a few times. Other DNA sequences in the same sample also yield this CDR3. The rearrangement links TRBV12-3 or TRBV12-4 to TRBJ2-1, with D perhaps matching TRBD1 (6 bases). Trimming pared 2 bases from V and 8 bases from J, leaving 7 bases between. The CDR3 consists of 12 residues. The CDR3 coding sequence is TGTGCCAGCAGTTTAAACAGGGATGAGCAGTTCTTC. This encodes CASSLNRDEQFF.